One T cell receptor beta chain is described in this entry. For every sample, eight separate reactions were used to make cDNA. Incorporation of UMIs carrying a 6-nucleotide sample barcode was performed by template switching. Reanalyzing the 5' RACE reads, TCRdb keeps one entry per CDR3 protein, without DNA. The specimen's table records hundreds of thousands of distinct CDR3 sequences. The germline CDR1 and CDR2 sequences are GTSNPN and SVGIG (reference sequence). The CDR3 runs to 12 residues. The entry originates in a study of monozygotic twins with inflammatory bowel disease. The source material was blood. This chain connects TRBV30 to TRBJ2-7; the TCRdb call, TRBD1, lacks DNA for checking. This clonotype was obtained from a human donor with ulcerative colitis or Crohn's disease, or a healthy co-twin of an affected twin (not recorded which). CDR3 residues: CAWNRGDYEQYF.